Listed below are T cell receptor beta chains from one sample, sequenced in a study of T cell changes during pregnancy in multiple sclerosis. Clones were read by immunoSEQ multiplex PCR, and TCRdb kept only the in-frame ones, dropping some. The sample includes roughly 40,000 clones, 88% of them seen just once. The input for sequencing was CD4+ T cells from peripheral blood mononuclear cells, taken before pregnancy. The receptors were sampled from a female donor with multiple sclerosis, enrolled in a pregnancy study. Each CDR3 is given without its conserved first and last residue.

TRBJ1-5 | TRBV2 | ASSEDRTDQPQH
TRBJ2-2 | TRBV10-3 | AITYEPNTGELF
TRBJ2-3 | TRBV5-1 | ASSKTGTSGTDTQY
TRBJ2-3 | TRBV9 | ASSVRGTGRTDTQY
TRBJ2-1 | TRBV5-1 | ASKEIGLADNEQF
TRBJ1-2 | TRBV5-6 | ASSLAGQPFNYGYT
TRBJ2-2 | TRBV25-1 | ASSAGQGGTGELF
TRBJ2-5 | TRBV6-6 | ASNYQAGGKETQY
TRBJ2-7 | TRBV6-5 | ASSYRYRGRSYEQY
TRBJ2-3 | TRBV2 | ASSVLAGGADTQY
TRBJ2-7 | TRBV5-1 | ASSASSGRAYEQY
TRBJ2-5 | TRBV10-3 | AISEEPGQGGETQY
TRBJ2-2 | TRBV4-3 | ASSQGAITNTGELF
TRBJ2-1 | TRBV7-9 | ASSSYNNEQF
TRBJ1-1 | TRBV6-5 | ASSLGQQNTEAF
TRBJ2-2 | TRBV9 | ASSVGTSGSPGELF
TRBJ2-6 | TRBV5-8 | ASSFRTASSGANVLT
TRBJ2-5 | TRBV7-2 | ASSSSGGETQY
TRBJ2-7 | TRBV6-5 | ASRRQGYEQY
TRBJ2-1 | TRBV5-1 | ASSLDPKNEQF
TRBJ2-7 | TRBV25-1 | ASSRPTGSYEQY
TRBJ2-1 | TRBV9 | ASSVLGSVVEKF